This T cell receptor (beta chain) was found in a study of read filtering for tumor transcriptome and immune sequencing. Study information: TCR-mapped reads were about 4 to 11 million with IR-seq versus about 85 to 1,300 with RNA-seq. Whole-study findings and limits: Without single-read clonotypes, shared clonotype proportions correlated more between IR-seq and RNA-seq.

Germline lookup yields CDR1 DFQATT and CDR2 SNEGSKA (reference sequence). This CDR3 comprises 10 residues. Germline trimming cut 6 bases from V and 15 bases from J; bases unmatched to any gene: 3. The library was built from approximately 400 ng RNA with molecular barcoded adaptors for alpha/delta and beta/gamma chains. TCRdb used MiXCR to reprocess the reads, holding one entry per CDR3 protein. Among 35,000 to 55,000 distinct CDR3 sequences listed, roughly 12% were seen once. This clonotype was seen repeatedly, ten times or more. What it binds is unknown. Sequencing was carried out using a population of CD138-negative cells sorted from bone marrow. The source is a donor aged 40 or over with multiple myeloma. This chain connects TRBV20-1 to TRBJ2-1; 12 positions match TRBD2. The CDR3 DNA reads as TGCAGTGCCGGACTAGCGGGACGGTTCTTC. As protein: CSAGLAGRFF.